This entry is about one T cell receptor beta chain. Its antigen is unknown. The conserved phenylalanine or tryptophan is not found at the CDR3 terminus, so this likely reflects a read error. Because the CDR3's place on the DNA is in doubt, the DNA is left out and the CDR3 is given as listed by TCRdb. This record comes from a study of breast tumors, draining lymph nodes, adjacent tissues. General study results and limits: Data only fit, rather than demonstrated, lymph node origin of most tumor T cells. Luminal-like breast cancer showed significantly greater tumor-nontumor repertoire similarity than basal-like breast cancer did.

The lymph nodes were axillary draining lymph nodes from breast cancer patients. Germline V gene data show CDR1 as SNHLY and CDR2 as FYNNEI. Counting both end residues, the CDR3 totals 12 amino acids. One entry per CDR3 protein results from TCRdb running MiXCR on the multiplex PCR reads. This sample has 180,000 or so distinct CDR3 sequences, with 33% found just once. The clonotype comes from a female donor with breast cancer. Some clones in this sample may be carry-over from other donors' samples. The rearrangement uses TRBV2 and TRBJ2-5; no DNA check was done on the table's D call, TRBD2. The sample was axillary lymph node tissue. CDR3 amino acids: CASSIGLETQHL.